One sample yielded the 12 T cell receptor beta chains listed below, sequenced in a study of blood T cell repertoires in COVID-19. The assay was immunoSEQ multiplex PCR, and TCRdb's table has in-frame clones only and misses some. The sample holds 140,000 to 150,000 clones, roughly 84% seen once. The sample was PBMCs or T cells enriched from blood (not recorded which). These receptors originate from a woman aged 45-60 years who had been exposed to COVID-19.

This chain uses TRBV13 with TRBJ1-4, with 9 bases matching TRBD1. Trimming cost V 4 bases and J 8 bases; bases outside gene matches: 8. The CDR3 totals 15 residues. CDR1 PRHDT and CDR2 FYEKMQ come from the germline V gene (reference sequence). The chain's CDR3 is CASSSTDRGGEKLFF. The CDR3 DNA follows: TGTGCCAGCAGCTCGACGGACAGGGGCGGGGAAAAACTGTTTTTT.

V is TRBV3-1 (or the pseudogene TRBV3-2) and J is TRBJ2-3; 7 bases fit TRBD1. With 0 bases clipped from V and 1 base from J, the junction kept 4 bases outside the gene matches. This CDR3 comprises 16 residues. Germline assignment: CDR1 LGHDT and CDR2 YNNKEL (reference sequence). CDR3 protein: CASSQDRDRRTDTQYF. CDR3 DNA: TGTGCCAGCAGCCAAGATAGGGACAGACGCACAGATACGCAGTATTTT.

This rearrangement joins TRBV5-1 to TRBJ2-7; 10 bases fit TRBD2. The CDR3 totals 16 residues. From germline, CDR1 is SGHRS and CDR2 YFSETQ. The ends lost 6 bases at V and 1 base at J; junction bases unmatched: 10. The CDR3 reads CASTLSGLALSYEQYF. Written as DNA, the CDR3 is TGCGCCAGCACCCTTTCGGGACTAGCGTTATCCTACGAGCAGTACTTC. The entire variable domain, with the rest obtained from reference TRBV5-1 and TRBJ2-7, is as follows: KAGVTQTPRYLIKTRGQQVTLSCSPISGHRSVSWYQQTPGQGLQFLFEYFSETQRNKGNFPGRFSGRQFSNSRSEMNVSTLELGDSALYLCASTLSGLALSYEQYFGPGTRLTVT.

The chain employs TRBV6-5 and TRBJ2-5; weak D call: TRBD1 (6 bases). Per the germline V gene, CDR1 is MNHEY and CDR2 is SVGAGI. V gave up 6 bases and J gave up 2 bases, with 16 bases separating them. The CDR3 runs to 15 residues. The CDR3 is CASRRLRTAQETQYF. DNA for the CDR3: TGTGCCAGCAGAAGGTTACGGACAGCACAAGAGACCCAGTACTTC.

This clone has just one count. This sequence joins TRBV15 and TRBJ2-3; 10 positions agree with TRBD1. Trimming at V came to 3 bases and at J to 1 base, leaving 1 base not matched to a gene. This CDR3 is built from 15 residues. Looked up from germline, CDR1 is LNHNV and CDR2 is YYDKDF (reference sequence). This chain's CDR3 is CATSRTGGGTDTQYF. CDR3 coding DNA: TGTGCCACCAGCAGGACAGGGGGCGGCACAGATACGCAGTATTTT.

This chain links TRBV7-8 with TRBJ2-3, with 12 bases identical to TRBD2. The CDR3 extends over 19 amino acids. Trimming at V came to 2 bases and at J to 6 bases, leaving 15 bases not matched to a gene. Germline values: CDR1 SGHVS, CDR2 FQNEAQ. This chain's CDR3 is CASSLRNRLAGGPGDTQYF. Written as DNA, the CDR3 is TGTGCCAGCAGCTTAAGAAATCGTCTAGCGGGAGGGCCGGGGGATACGCAGTATTTT.

The CDR3 nucleotides are TGCGCCAGCAGCCCGTCTGTGGGAGACCAGTACTTC. Protein: CASSPSVGDQYF. V usage is TRBV5-1 and J usage is TRBJ2-5; weak D call: TRBD2 (5 bases). The germline V and J ends were trimmed by 4 bases and 10 bases, with 14 bases remaining between them. Germline V gene sequence: CDR1 SGHRS, CDR2 YFSETQ. This CDR3 is 12 amino acids long.

This clone has only a few counts. The CDR3 coding sequence is TGTGCCAGTAGTACAGGCAGGGCCATATCTGGGGCCAACGTCCTGACTTTC. Encoded protein: CASSTGRAISGANVLTF. This chain links TRBV19 with TRBJ2-6; D is possibly TRBD1 (5 bases). V lost 4 bases to trimming and J lost 1 base, with 14 bases between them. Per the germline V gene, CDR1 is LNHDA and CDR2 is SQIVND (reference sequence). This CDR3 spans 17 amino acids.

The chain links TRBV29-1 to TRBJ2-1, with 7 bases that match TRBD1. After removal of 4 bases from V and 5 bases from J, the junction contained 5 bases not matched to a gene. Germline CDR1 and CDR2: SQVTM and ANQGSEA. The CDR3 spans 13 residues. The CDR3 DNA reads as TGCAGCGTTGCCGGGGACAGTCACAATGAGCAGTTCTTC. Translated: CSVAGDSHNEQFF.

V gene TRBV28 combines with J gene TRBJ1-4, with 9 bases fitting TRBD1. J gave up 6 bases and V 10 bases, and 6 bases lay outside the gene matches. Germline CDR1 reads MDHEN; CDR2 reads SYDVKM. The CDR3 length is 13 residues. This CDR3 reads CATTGQGYEKLFF. In DNA form, the CDR3 reads TGTGCCACTACGGGACAGGGTTATGAAAAACTGTTTTTT.

This chain uses TRBV6-2 or TRBV6-3 with TRBJ1-2, with 7 bases fitting TRBD1. V trimming: 6 bases; J trimming: 4 bases; junction bases outside the gene matches: 8. The CDR3 is made up of 14 amino acids. The germline V gene has CDR1 MNHEY and CDR2 SVGEGT. CDR3 protein: CASSRDSARYGYTF. The DNA for the CDR3 is TGTGCCAGCAGCCGGGACAGCGCCCGCTATGGCTACACCTTC.

The CDR3: CASSSGTGKSDTEAFF. The CDR3 region has the DNA TGTGCCAGCAGCTCCGGGACAGGGAAATCGGACACTGAAGCTTTCTTT. The chain links TRBV7-6 to TRBJ1-1; 9 bases fit TRBD1. The germline gives CDR1 SGHVS, CDR2 FNYEAQ. J gave up 3 bases and V 4 bases, and 9 bases lay outside the gene matches. The CDR3 covers 16 residues.